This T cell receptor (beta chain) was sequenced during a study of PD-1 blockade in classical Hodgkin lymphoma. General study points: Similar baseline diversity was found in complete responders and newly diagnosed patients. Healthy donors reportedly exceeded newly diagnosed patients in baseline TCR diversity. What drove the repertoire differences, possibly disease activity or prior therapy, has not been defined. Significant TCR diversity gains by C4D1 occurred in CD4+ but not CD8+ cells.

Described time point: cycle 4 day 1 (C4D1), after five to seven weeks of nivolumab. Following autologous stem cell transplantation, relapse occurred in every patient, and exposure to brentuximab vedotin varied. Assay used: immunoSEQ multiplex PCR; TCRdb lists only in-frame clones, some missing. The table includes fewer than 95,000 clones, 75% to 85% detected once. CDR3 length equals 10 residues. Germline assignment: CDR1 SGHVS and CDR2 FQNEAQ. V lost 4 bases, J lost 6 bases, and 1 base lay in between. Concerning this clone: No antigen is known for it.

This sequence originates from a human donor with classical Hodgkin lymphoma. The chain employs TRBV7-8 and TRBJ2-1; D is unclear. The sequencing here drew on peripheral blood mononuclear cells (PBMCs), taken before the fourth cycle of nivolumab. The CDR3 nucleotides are TGTGCCAGCAGCTCCAATGAGCAGTTCTTC. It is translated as CASSSNEQFF.